Following are 10 T cell receptor beta chains from one sample sequenced in a study of blood T cell repertoires in COVID-19. Produced via immunoSEQ multiplex PCR; TCRdb's table is partial and in-frame only. Of around 100,000 clones in the sample, approximately 84% were seen once. Material for sequencing was peripheral blood. These TCRs come from a human donor in a cohort sampled during active or convalescent COVID-19.

The rearrangement joins TRBV19 to TRBJ1-2; D is perhaps TRBD1 (5 bases). Trimming removed 4 bases from V and 7 bases from J, with 13 bases in between. The CDR3 loop spans 13 amino acids. Germline loops: CDR1 LNHDA, CDR2 SQIVND (reference sequence). The CDR3 reads CASSKGGAPGYTF. DNA for the CDR3: TGTGCCAGTAGTAAGGGCGGGGCGCCTGGCTACACCTTC.

This clone showed up just once. CDR3 region: CSVGQGVYEQYF. CDR3 sequence (DNA): TGCAGCGTTGGACAGGGAGTTTACGAGCAGTACTTC. The chain couples TRBV29-1 to TRBJ2-7; 7 bases align to TRBD1. Looked up from germline, CDR1 is SQVTM and CDR2 is ANQGSEA. The CDR3 is 12 residues long. V trimming: 4 bases; J trimming: 4 bases; junction bases outside the gene matches: 4.

The rearrangement joins TRBV9 to TRBJ2-7, with 8 bases fitting TRBD1. J gave up 2 bases and V 4 bases, and 5 bases lay outside the gene matches. This CDR3 comprises 14 residues. The germline V gene has CDR1 SGDLS and CDR2 YYNGEE. CDR3 amino acids: CASSPRGQTYEQYF. In DNA, the CDR3 is TGTGCCAGCAGCCCCAGGGGGCAAACCTACGAGCAGTACTTC. The full variable domain, rest sourced from reference TRBV9 and TRBJ2-7, is DSGVTQTPKHLITATGQRVTLRCSPRSGDLSVYWYQQSLDQGLQFLIQYYNGEERAKGNILERFSAQQFPDLHSELNLSSLELGDSALYFCASSPRGQTYEQYFGPGTRLTVT.

To note about this clone: This likely stems from a read error, as it lies one base from a far larger clone. The sample contains more than one DNA sequence encoding this CDR3. V is TRBV4-3 and J is TRBJ1-3; D is perhaps TRBD1 (5 bases). The CDR3 sequence is 17 residues long. Germline V lookup: CDR1 LGHNA, CDR2 YSLEER. The CDR3 sequence: CARSPRWGGRPGNTIYF. In DNA, the CDR3 is TGCGCCCGCAGCCCCCGGTGGGGGGGACGTCCTGGAAACACCATATATTTT.

The chain combines TRBV28 with TRBJ1-2; D remains ambiguous. The CDR3 spans 14 residues. Germline V gene sequence: CDR1 MDHEN, CDR2 SYDVKM. Trimming took 5 bases from V and 0 from J, leaving 10 bases between them. The CDR3 bases are TGTGCCAGCAGTCCCGCCGCGACTAACTATGGCTACACCTTC. Its translation is CASSPAATNYGYTF.

The chain recombines TRBV9 with TRBJ2-7; maybe TRBD2 (7 bases). V was clipped by 0 bases and J by 9 bases, with 19 bases between them. There are 15 residues in the CDR3. CDR1 SGDLS and CDR2 YYNGEE come from the germline V gene. CDR3 DNA sequence: TGTGCCAGCAGCGTAGGTGGGGAGGGGGACTCTGTGCAGTACTTC. Translating it yields CASSVGGEGDSVQYF.

V and J are TRBV5-1 and TRBJ1-2; 9 nucleotides agree with TRBD1. Per germline, CDR1 SGHRS and CDR2 YFSETQ. J gave up 8 bases and V 7 bases, and 18 bases lay outside the gene matches. CDR3 length: 16 amino acids. CDR3 loop: CASSDTTTGGRFGYTF. The CDR3 DNA reads as TGCGCCAGCTCCGACACCACTACAGGGGGCCGGTTCGGCTACACCTTC.

The V and J genes are TRBV19 and TRBJ2-2; weak D call: TRBD2 (5 bases). The V and J ends lost 3 bases and 2 bases respectively, with 13 bases between them. The CDR3 runs to 16 residues. CDR1 and CDR2 from the germline V gene are LNHDA and SQIVND (reference sequence). The CDR3 protein is CASSIWRRLNTGELFF. CDR3 nucleotides: TGTGCCAGTAGTATTTGGAGGCGGCTAAACACCGGGGAGCTGTTTTTT.

V gene TRBV4-1 combines with J gene TRBJ1-1; 7 bases fit TRBD1. Trimming removed 0 bases from V and 2 bases from J; junction bases left unmatched: 3. The length of the CDR3 is 15 residues. Germline CDR1 is MGHRA and CDR2 is YSYEKL. CDR3 nucleotide sequence: TGCGCCAGCAGCCAAGAGGGGACAGCAAACACTGAAGCTTTCTTT. This codes for CASSQEGTANTEAFF.

This rearrangement joins TRBV29-1 to TRBJ2-3; 9 bases map to TRBD2. The CDR3 extends over 13 amino acids. From germline, CDR1 is SQVTM and CDR2 ANQGSEA. The V segment lost 6 bases and the J segment 5 bases; nucleotides outside the gene matches: 6. The CDR3 spells CSVPGLALDTQYF. The CDR3 nucleotides are TGCAGCGTCCCGGGACTAGCTTTAGATACGCAGTATTTT.